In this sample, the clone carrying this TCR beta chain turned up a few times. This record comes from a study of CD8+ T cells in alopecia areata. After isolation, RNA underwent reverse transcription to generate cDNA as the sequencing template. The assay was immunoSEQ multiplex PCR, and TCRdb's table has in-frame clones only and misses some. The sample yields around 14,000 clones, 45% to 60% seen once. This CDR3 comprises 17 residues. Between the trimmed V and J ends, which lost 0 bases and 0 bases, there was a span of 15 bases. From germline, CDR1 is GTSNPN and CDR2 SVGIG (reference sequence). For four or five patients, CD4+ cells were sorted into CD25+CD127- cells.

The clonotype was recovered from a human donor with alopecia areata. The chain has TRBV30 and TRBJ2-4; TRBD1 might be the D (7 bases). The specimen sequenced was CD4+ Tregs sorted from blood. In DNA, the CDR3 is TGTGCCTGGAGTGTTCGGGGGACAGTCTTAGCCAAAAACATTCAGTACTTC. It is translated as CAWSVRGTVLAKNIQYF. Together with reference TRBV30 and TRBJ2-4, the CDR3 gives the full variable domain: SQTIHQWPATLVQPVGSPLSLECTVEGTSNPNLYWYRQAAGRGLQLLFYSVGIGQISSEVPQNLSASRPQDRQFILSSKKLLLSDSGFYLCAWSVRGTVLAKNIQYFGAGTRLSVL.